This TCR beta chain was sequenced for a study of T cells after yellow fever vaccination. Study-level results: In FACS-sorted repertoires, abundant clonotypes from the bulk population could appear as contaminants.

The authors made TCR cDNA by 5'RACE template switching, adding a universal primer site and UMIs. One entry per CDR3 protein results from TCRdb running MiXCR on the 5' RACE reads. The sample has around 340,000 distinct CDR3 sequences; roughly 8.7% are singletons. This clonotype was picked up a small number of times. Antigen unknown. From germline, CDR1 is SGDLS and CDR2 YYNGEE. V was cut by 2 bases and J by 8 bases, with 16 bases left in between. This CDR3 has 15 amino acids. V is TRBV9 and J is TRBJ1-4; D possibly corresponds to TRBD1 (5 bases). The material sequenced was PBMCs, taken on the day of the first yellow fever vaccination. The source of this sequence is a man aged 18 to 30 who received the YFV17D yellow fever vaccine. The CDR3 DNA sequence: TGTGCCAGCAGCGTCGGGACCATCGTCTCGGAAAAACTGTTTTTT. This sequence encodes CASSVGTIVSEKLFF.